These 5 T cell receptor beta chains share one sample of origin, sequenced in a study of post-analysis software for immune sequencing data. Unique-molecular-identifier-tagged TCR beta cDNA libraries were used. TCRdb passed the PCR reads through MiXCR, listing each CDR3 protein once. The repertoire holds about 460,000 distinct CDR3 sequences, with roughly 46% as singletons. These receptors' antigens are unknown. General study results and limits: There were about 5 TRBV segments more frequent in patients than controls, and TRBV5-6, TRBV5-1 and TRBV20-1 were among them.

Sequenced input: blood. Receptors were obtained from a girl aged 10 to 17 with multiple sclerosis.

In this sample, this clonotype turned up a few times. The rearrangement joins TRBV28 to TRBJ1-6; perhaps TRBD1 as D (5 bases). Trimming pared 5 bases from V and 7 bases from J, leaving 18 bases between. This CDR3 comprises 16 residues. Per the germline V gene, CDR1 is MDHEN and CDR2 is SYDVKM. The CDR3 nucleotides are TGTGCCAGCAGTCCGGGCCTATTAGGGGTCAATTCACCCCTCCACTTT. Translating gives CASSPGLLGVNSPLHF.

This chain links TRBV19 with TRBJ2-7; TRBD2 agrees at 9 bases. The CDR3 has 15 residues. In germline, CDR1 is LNHDA, CDR2 SQIVND (reference sequence). With 5 bases clipped from V and 4 bases from J, the junction kept 9 bases outside the gene matches. CDR3 DNA sequence: TGTGCCAGTAGTCGAAGTAGCGGGAGTTTGTACGAGCAGTACTTC. Its translation: CASSRSSGSLYEQYF.

This rearrangement joins TRBV10-2 to TRBJ1-5; D is possibly TRBD1 (6 bases). The germline CDR1 and CDR2 sequences are WSHSY and SAAADI. The CDR3 runs 14 residues. The V end lost 2 bases, the J end lost 7 bases, and 12 bases lay between the germline ends. The CDR3 sequence: CASSEGQRRQPQHF. The CDR3 region has the DNA TGCGCCAGCAGTGAGGGACAGAGGCGCCAGCCCCAGCATTTT.

The chain employs TRBV10-1 and TRBJ2-1; D might be TRBD1 (5 bases). The CDR3 covers 12 residues. The V and J ends lost 8 bases and 9 bases respectively, with 14 bases between them. Germline loops: CDR1 WNHNN, CDR2 SYGVQD (reference sequence). The CDR3, as DNA: TGCGCCAGCGGGGCAGGCGGTGGTGAGCAGTTCTTC. It codes for CASGAGGGEQFF.

This clonotype was counted a single time. The CDR3 spells CASSAGGTNEKLFF. The CDR3, as DNA: TGCGCCAGCAGCGCAGGCGGAACTAATGAAAAACTGTTTTTT. V gene TRBV4-3 combines with J gene TRBJ1-4; D is ambiguous. The CDR3 runs to 14 residues. V was shortened by 5 bases and J by 1 base, with 8 bases between the two germline ends. Per germline, CDR1 LGHNA and CDR2 YSLEER.